One sample yielded the 2 T cell receptor beta chains listed below, sequenced in a study of T-cell reconstitution after alpha-beta-depleted transplantation in children. TCRbeta library preparation incorporated unique molecular identifiers. TCRdb recomputed calls from the PCR reads with MiXCR, one row per CDR3 protein. Among about 460,000 distinct CDR3 sequences listed, about 10% were seen once. Sequencing used PBMCs, obtained before TCRalphabeta/CD19-depleted stem cell transplant. The receptors shown here come from a child aged 2-15 years with inherited bone marrow failure, due to receive a stem cell transplant.

This clonotype was recorded at least ten times. The V gene is TRBV20-1, the J gene TRBJ2-7; 9 nucleotides match TRBD2. Losses at the gene ends were 5 bases for V and 1 base for J; bases not matched to a gene: 9. This CDR3 spans 15 amino acids. Germline V lookup: CDR1 DFQATT, CDR2 SNEGSKA (reference sequence). CDR3: CSAPNLAGNSYEQYF. CDR3 sequence (DNA): TGCAGTGCTCCTAACCTAGCGGGGAATTCCTACGAGCAGTACTTC.

This sequence joins TRBV11-2 and TRBJ2-1; D may correspond to TRBD1 or TRBD2 (5 bases each). Deletions cut 1 base from V and 10 bases from J, with 20 bases between. The length of the CDR3 is 16 residues. Germline V gene sequence: CDR1 SGHAT, CDR2 FQNNGV. The CDR3 DNA reads as TGTGCCAGCAGCTTAGGGTCGGGGCCCTCGTTTGAGGAGCAGTTCTTC. Protein product: CASSLGSGPSFEEQFF.